This T cell receptor (beta chain) emerged from a study of post-analysis software for immune sequencing data. Study-wide results and caveats: Samples from a shared batch, those prepared together, strongly co-clustered by F measure. Controls showed lower frequencies than patients for roughly five TRBV segments, and TRBV5-6, TRBV5-1 and TRBV20-1 were among these. Multiple sclerosis was associated with a significant reduction in normalized Chao1 diversity relative to controls.

Germline values: CDR1 SGHDN, CDR2 FVKESK. Deletions cut 0 bases from V and 5 bases from J, with 7 bases between. This CDR3 spans 13 amino acids. On this clonotype: Its target is unknown.

Carried by the TCR beta cDNA libraries were unique molecular identifiers. Each sample of roughly 0.95 to 10 million input T cells yielded about 500,000 cDNA molecules, so each molecule approximated one T cell. In TCRdb, the PCR reads were re-called with MiXCR into one record per CDR3 protein. The sample has hundreds of thousands of distinct CDR3 sequences, approximately 30% seen once. The sequencing sample was made of blood. This chain links TRBV14 with TRBJ1-2; no reliable D call. The receptor's source is a girl aged 10 to 17 with multiple sclerosis. The CDR3 region is CASSQEVRYGYTF. In nucleotides, the CDR3 is TGTGCCAGCAGCCAAGAGGTCCGTTATGGCTACACCTTC.